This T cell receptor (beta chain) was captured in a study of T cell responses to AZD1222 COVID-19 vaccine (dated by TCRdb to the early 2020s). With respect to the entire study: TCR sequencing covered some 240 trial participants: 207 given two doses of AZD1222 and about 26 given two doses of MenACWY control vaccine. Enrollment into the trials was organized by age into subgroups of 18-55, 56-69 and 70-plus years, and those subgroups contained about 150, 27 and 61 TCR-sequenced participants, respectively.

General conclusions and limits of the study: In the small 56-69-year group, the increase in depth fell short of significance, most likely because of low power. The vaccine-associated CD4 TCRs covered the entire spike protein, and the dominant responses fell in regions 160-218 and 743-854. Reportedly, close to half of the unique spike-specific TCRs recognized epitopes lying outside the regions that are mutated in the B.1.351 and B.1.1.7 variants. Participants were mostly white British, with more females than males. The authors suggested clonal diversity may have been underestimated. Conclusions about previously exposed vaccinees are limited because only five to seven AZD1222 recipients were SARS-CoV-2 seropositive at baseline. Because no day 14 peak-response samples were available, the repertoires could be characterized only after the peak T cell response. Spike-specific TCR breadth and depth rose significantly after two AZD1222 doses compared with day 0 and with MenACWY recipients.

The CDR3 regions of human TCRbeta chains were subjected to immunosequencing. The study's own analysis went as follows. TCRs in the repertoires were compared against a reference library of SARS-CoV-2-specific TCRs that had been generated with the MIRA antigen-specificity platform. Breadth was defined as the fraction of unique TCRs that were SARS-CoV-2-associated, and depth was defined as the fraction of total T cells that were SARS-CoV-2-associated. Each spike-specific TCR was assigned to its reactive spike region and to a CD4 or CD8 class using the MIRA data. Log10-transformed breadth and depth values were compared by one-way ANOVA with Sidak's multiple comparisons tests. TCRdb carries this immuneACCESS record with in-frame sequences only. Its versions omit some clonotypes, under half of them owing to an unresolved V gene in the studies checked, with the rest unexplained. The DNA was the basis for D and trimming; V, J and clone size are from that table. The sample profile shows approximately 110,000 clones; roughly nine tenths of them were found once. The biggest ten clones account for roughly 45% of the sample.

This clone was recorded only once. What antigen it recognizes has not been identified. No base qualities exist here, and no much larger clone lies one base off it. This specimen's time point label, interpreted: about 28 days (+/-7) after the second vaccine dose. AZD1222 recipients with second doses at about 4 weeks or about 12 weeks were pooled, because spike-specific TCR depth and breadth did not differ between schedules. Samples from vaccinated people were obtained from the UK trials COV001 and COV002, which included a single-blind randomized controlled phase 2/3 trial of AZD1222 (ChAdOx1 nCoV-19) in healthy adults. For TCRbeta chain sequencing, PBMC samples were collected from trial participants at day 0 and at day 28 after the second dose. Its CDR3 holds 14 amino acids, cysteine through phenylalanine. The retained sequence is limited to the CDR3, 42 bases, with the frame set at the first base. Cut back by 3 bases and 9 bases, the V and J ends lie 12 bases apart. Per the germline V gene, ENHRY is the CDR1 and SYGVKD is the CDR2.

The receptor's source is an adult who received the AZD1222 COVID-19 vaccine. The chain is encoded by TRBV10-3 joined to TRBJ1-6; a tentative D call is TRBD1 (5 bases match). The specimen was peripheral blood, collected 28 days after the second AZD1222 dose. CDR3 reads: CAISDWQGRSPLHF. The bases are TGTGCCATCAGTGACTGGCAGGGTCGTTCACCCCTCCACTTT.